The next 22 T cell receptor beta chains were all read from a single sample in a study of cytomegalovirus exposure and HLA in healthy donors. The study ran its PCR with 60 Vbeta and 13 Jbeta primers. Clones were read by immunoSEQ multiplex PCR, and TCRdb kept only the in-frame ones, dropping some. This sample has more than 80,000 clones, with around 64% found just once. Sample: PBMCs. The receptor set was obtained from a man in his 60s in good health and CMV-seronegative.

This chain connects TRBV4-2 to TRBJ1-6, with a tentative D call TRBD1 (5 bases). The germline V gene has CDR1 LGHNA and CDR2 YNFKEQ. V lost 0 bases and J 7 bases, leaving 7 bases between the germline ends. The CDR3 spans 14 residues. CDR3 sequence: CASSQDAGNSPLHF. The CDR3 bases are TGTGCCAGCAGCCAAGATGCAGGGAATTCACCCCTCCACTTT.

There are a few counts of this clone. The J gene is TRBJ2-3, the V gene TRBV9; TRBD2 aligns across 16 bases. The CDR3 runs to 21 residues. V was pared by 1 base and J by 0 bases, with 11 bases of the junction left unmatched. Germline CDR1 SGDLS, CDR2 YYNGEE. As DNA, the CDR3 is TGTGCCAGCAGCGTACCTATATCCGGGACTAGCGGGGGGGGAAGCACAGATACGCAGTATTTT. It translates to CASSVPISGTSGGGSTDTQYF.

This clone has only one observation. This chain connects TRBV6-1 to TRBJ1-1; unclear D gene. The CDR3 sequence is 15 residues long. Germline loops: CDR1 MNHNS, CDR2 SASEGT. Trimming pared 4 bases from V and 8 bases from J, leaving 20 bases between. CDR3 DNA: TGTGCCAGCAGTGTATTATCTACGAGCAACTCCGAAGCTTTCTTT. Translated: CASSVLSTSNSEAFF.

This chain links TRBV5-4 with TRBJ1-4, with D possibly TRBD1 on 6 matching bases. The germline V gene has CDR1 SGHNT and CDR2 YYREEE (reference sequence). The ends were cut back, 0 bases at V and 0 bases at J, with 9 bases in the middle. The CDR3 spans 16 residues. The CDR3 protein is CASSLGNRATNEKLFF. The CDR3 DNA sequence: TGTGCCAGCAGCTTGGGAAACAGGGCAACTAATGAAAAACTGTTTTTT.

The V gene is TRBV5-1, the J gene TRBJ1-2; TRBD1 matches at 10 bases. The J segment lost 7 bases and the V segment lost 0 bases, leaving 9 bases of the junction unmatched. The germline gives CDR1 SGHRS, CDR2 YFSETQ. The CDR3 contains 16 residues. CDR3 sequence reads: CASSLEPGTGVIGYTF. In DNA form, the CDR3 reads TGCGCCAGCAGCTTGGAGCCCGGGACAGGGGTGATTGGCTACACCTTC.

This clone was seen more than once but under ten times. The rearrangement links TRBV19 to TRBJ2-3; 9 nucleotides align to TRBD2. J was trimmed by 0 bases and V by 3 bases; bases with no gene match: 16. The CDR3 contains 20 residues. CDR1 and CDR2 (germline): LNHDA, SQIVND (reference sequence). Here the CDR3 DNA reads TGTGCCAGTAGTATGTGGGGGGGACTAGCACATGGGCCTAGCACAGATACGCAGTATTTT. It encodes CASSMWGGLAHGPSTDTQYF.

The rearrangement uses TRBV14 and TRBJ2-7, with TRBD1 identical over 7 bases. The CDR3 has 13 residues. V lost 10 bases to trimming and J lost 4 bases; unmatched junction nucleotides: 10. Germline CDR1 and CDR2: SGHDN and FVKESK. CDR3 in amino acids: CATGRGLGYEQYF. The CDR3 DNA reads as TGTGCCACCGGAAGGGGGCTGGGGTACGAGCAGTACTTC.

This chain connects TRBV2 to TRBJ2-5; D might be TRBD2 (7 bases). The CDR3 totals 13 residues. V was pared by 6 bases and J by 7 bases, with 15 bases between. Per germline, CDR1 SNHLY and CDR2 FYNNEI. The CDR3 region is CASSGTGRGTQYF. As DNA, the CDR3 is TGTGCCAGCAGCGGTACAGGGAGGGGGACCCAGTACTTC.

The J gene is TRBJ2-3, the V gene TRBV9, with 9 nucleotides matching TRBD2. V dropped 7 bases and J dropped 0; count of bases not matched to a gene: 12. Germline CDR1 and CDR2: SGDLS and YYNGEE. The CDR3 length is 17 residues. This CDR3 reads CASGASGDLSSTDTQYF. The CDR3, as DNA: TGTGCCAGCGGCGCTAGCGGGGATTTGTCGAGCACAGATACGCAGTATTTT.

This clone occurred a few times. The CDR3 reads CASSQDLPPTYEQYF. The CDR3, as DNA: TGTGCCAGCAGCCAAGATCTACCACCAACCTACGAGCAGTACTTC. This chain links TRBV4-2 with TRBJ2-7; D is ambiguous. V dropped 0 bases and J dropped 2 bases, with 11 bases sitting between them. The CDR3 runs to 15 residues. The germline gives CDR1 LGHNA, CDR2 YNFKEQ.

CDR3 sequence: CASSPMPPLNEQYF. Here the CDR3 DNA reads TGTGCCAGCTCACCAATGCCACCCCTAAACGAGCAGTACTTC. The genes are TRBV18 and TRBJ2-7, with D hard to call. The CDR3 consists of 14 residues. The germline V gene has CDR1 KGHSH and CDR2 LQKENI. V lost 2 bases, J lost 5 bases, and 13 bases lay in between.

About this clone itself: A junction end diverges from the germline sequence, so it may reflect a read error. The rearrangement links TRBV7-9 to TRBJ1-2; D is ambiguous. In germline, CDR1 is SEHNR, CDR2 FQNEAQ (reference sequence). CDR3 length: 11 amino acids. The CDR3 nucleotides are TGTTCCAGCGGGCAGGACTATGGCTACACCTTC. This codes for CSSGQDYGYTF.

The CDR3 spells CASRDGTAHSYEQYF. CDR3 coding DNA: TGTGCCAGCAGAGACGGGACAGCCCATTCCTACGAGCAGTACTTC. The V gene is TRBV25-1, the J gene TRBJ2-7; 7 nucleotides align to TRBD1. Germline assignment: CDR1 MGHDK and CDR2 SYGVNS. The CDR3 totals 15 residues. V trimming: 6 bases; J trimming: 1 base; junction bases outside the gene matches: 9.

The chain couples TRBV30 to TRBJ1-3, with D possibly matching TRBD1 (6 bases). CDR3 size: 19 residues. Germline V CDR1 and CDR2: GTSNPN, SVGIG (reference sequence). V lost 3 bases to trimming and J lost 0 bases, with 24 bases between them. The CDR3 loop reads CAWSDGQLGTTHSGNTIYF. The DNA for the CDR3 is TGTGCCTGGAGCGACGGACAGCTTGGGACGACACACTCTGGAAACACCATATATTTT.

This sequence joins TRBV6-1 and TRBJ1-2, with TRBD1 matching 7 bases. J lost 4 bases, V lost 5 bases, and 7 bases had no gene match. Germline assignment: CDR1 MNHNS and CDR2 SASEGT. This CDR3 region has 14 residues. CDR3 sequence: CASSIEAGGYGYTF. For the CDR3, the DNA is TGTGCCAGCAGTATCGAGGCAGGGGGCTATGGCTACACCTTC.

In this sample, this clone turned up a few times. The CDR3 sequence: CASSLKGVDSSYNSPLHF. CDR3 nucleotide sequence: TGCGCCAGCAGCTTAAAGGGAGTAGATAGCTCCTATAATTCACCCCTCCACTTT. The chain carries TRBV5-1 and TRBJ1-6, with D unresolved. The CDR3 spans 18 residues. V was trimmed by 2 bases and J by 0 bases, leaving 15 bases between them. Per germline, CDR1 SGHRS and CDR2 YFSETQ.

This sequence joins TRBV2 and TRBJ1-1, with D unclear. CDR3 length: 12 amino acids. Germline values: CDR1 SNHLY, CDR2 FYNNEI. Trimming shortened V by 7 bases and J by 1 base, and 7 bases separated the two germline ends. DNA for the CDR3: TGTGCCAGCAATCCAGGGAACACTGAAGCTTTCTTT. Its protein product is CASNPGNTEAFF.

This clone was picked up a small number of times. The gene calls are TRBV28 and TRBJ1-1, with 9 bases that match TRBD1. Looked up from germline, CDR1 is MDHEN and CDR2 is SYDVKM. The CDR3 length is 14 residues. V lost 8 bases to trimming and J lost 0 bases; unmatched junction nucleotides: 4. The CDR3 region has the DNA TGTGCCAGCTCCCGGGACAGGGTGAACACTGAAGCTTTCTTT. It yields the protein CASSRDRVNTEAFF.

The rearrangement links TRBV6-1 to TRBJ1-2, with D possibly matching TRBD1 (5 bases). V lost 2 bases and J lost 6, with 25 bases in between. Germline V CDR1 and CDR2: MNHNS, SASEGT. The CDR3 is 18 residues long. CDR3 in amino acids: CASSEFFRGRTTRDGYTF. The CDR3 DNA sequence: TGTGCCAGCAGTGAATTCTTTAGGGGTCGGACAACTCGAGATGGCTACACCTTC.

This clone was seen a few times. The chain couples TRBV30 to TRBJ1-1, with D tentatively TRBD1 (5 bases). V lost 3 bases and J lost 1, with 9 bases in between. The CDR3 has 13 residues. Germline V gene lookup returns CDR1 GTSNPN and CDR2 SVGIG (reference sequence). The CDR3, as DNA: TGTGCCTGGAGAGGGGTCCAGAACACTGAAGCTTTCTTT. Protein: CAWRGVQNTEAFF.

The chain is built from TRBV29-1 and TRBJ1-2, with 7 bases aligning to TRBD1. There are 12 residues in the CDR3. V shed 8 bases, J shed 8 bases, and the junction held 11 bases outside the gene matches. Germline V CDR1 and CDR2: SQVTM, ANQGSEA. CDR3 DNA: TGCAGCCTGATGACAGGGTACGGCGGCTACACCTTC. As protein: CSLMTGYGGYTF. The variable domain in full, with the rest retrieved from reference TRBV29-1 and TRBJ1-2, is SAVISQKPSRDICQRGTSLTIQCQVDSQVTMMFWYRQQPGQSLTLIATANQGSEATYESGFVIDKFPISRPNLTFSTLTVSNMSPEDSSIYLCSLMTGYGGYTFGSGTRLTVV.

This sequence joins TRBV30 and TRBJ2-1; the match to TRBD2 covers 10 bases. CDR1 is GTSNPN and CDR2 is SVGIG in the germline V gene (reference sequence). The J segment lost 5 bases and the V segment lost 4 bases, leaving 8 bases of the junction unmatched. The CDR3 extends over 15 amino acids. Written as DNA, the CDR3 is TGTGCCTGGACGCTGGGACTAGCGTCCGACAATGAGCAGTTCTTC. This codes for CAWTLGLASDNEQFF.